These 5 T cell receptor beta chains came from one sample sequenced in a study of blood T cells in healthy people across ages. The use of a sample-barcoded 5' primer and a J-beta primer mix characterized a second PCR of about 7 to 12 cycles. TCRdb independently ran MiXCR on the 5' RACE reads; one entry per CDR3 protein. The data show 850,000 to 950,000 distinct CDR3 sequences, 29% seen once. Sequences were obtained from blood. Receptor source: a woman of 80 years or more in good health.

This clonotype was found a few times. A much larger clone lies one base from this, so it may be a read error. V is TRBV12-3 or TRBV12-4 and J is TRBJ2-3; 8 bases are shared with TRBD2. The CDR3 loop spans 14 amino acids. In DNA, the CDR3 is TGTGCCAGCAGACCGGGACTAGTTGGAGATGCGCAGTATTTT. It is translated as CASRPGLVGDAQYF.

This clonotype was found many times. The J gene is TRBJ2-1, the V gene TRBV4-2; the match to TRBD1 covers 10 bases. The length of the CDR3 is 16 residues. The V and J ends lost 0 bases and 10 bases, in that order; junction bases with no gene match: 9. The germline CDR1 and CDR2 sequences are LGHNA and YNFKEQ. The CDR3 DNA follows: TGTGCCAGCAGCCAAGAAGGGACAGGGGCGGTCAGGGAGCAGTTCTTC. It encodes CASSQEGTGAVREQFF.

Concerning this clonotype itself: Being one base from a much bigger clone, this may be a read error. This chain joins TRBV7-2 and TRBJ2-5; D is perhaps TRBD1 (8 bases). Germline loops: CDR1 SGHTA, CDR2 FQGNSA. V was trimmed by 4 bases and J by 11 bases, leaving 23 bases between them. The CDR3 loop spans 15 amino acids. The CDR3 bases are TGTGCCAGCAGCTCGGACAGGGAGGGGTACAATGAGCAGTACTTC. This translates into CASSSDREGYNEQYF.

A remark on this clonotype: A read error may explain this, as a much larger clone is one base away. The J gene is TRBJ1-2, the V gene TRBV2; D gene uncertain. Germline V gene sequence: CDR1 SNHLY, CDR2 FYNNEI. The V end was cut by 6 bases, the J end by 2 bases, with 10 bases between. The CDR3 runs to 13 residues. The CDR3 loop reads CASRSNNNYGYTF. For the CDR3, the DNA is TGTGCCAGCAGGTCGAACAACAACTATGGCTACACCTTC.

There are many counts of this clonotype. This chain connects TRBV7-2 to TRBJ2-5; D is unclear. Germline values: CDR1 SGHTA, CDR2 FQGNSA. Trimming shortened V by 5 bases and J by 6 bases, and 10 bases separated the two germline ends. This CDR3 region has 12 residues. This chain's CDR3 is CASSLSRKTQYF. CDR3 nucleotides: TGTGCCAGCAGCCTTAGTCGAAAGACCCAGTACTTC. Together with reference TRBV7-2 and TRBJ2-5, the CDR3 gives the full variable domain: GAGVSQSPSNKVTEKGKDVELRCDPISGHTALYWYRQSLGQGLEFLIYFQGNSAPDKSGLPSDRFSAERTGGSVSTLTIQRTQQEDSAVYLCASSLSRKTQYFGPGTRLLVL.